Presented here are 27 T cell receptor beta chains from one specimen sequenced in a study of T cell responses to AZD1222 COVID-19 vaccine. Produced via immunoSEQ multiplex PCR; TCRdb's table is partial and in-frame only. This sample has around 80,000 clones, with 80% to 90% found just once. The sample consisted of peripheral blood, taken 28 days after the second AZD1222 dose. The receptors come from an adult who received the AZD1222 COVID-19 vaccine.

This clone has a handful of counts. The CDR3 DNA follows: TGTGCCACCAGCACCTTTGGAGAGACCCAGTACTTC. It translates to CATSTFGETQYF. The V call is TRBV15, the J call TRBJ2-5; D is undetermined. The CDR3 is made up of 12 amino acids. In germline, CDR1 is LNHNV, CDR2 YYDKDF (reference sequence). The ends were cut back, 4 bases at V and 4 bases at J, with 7 bases in the middle.

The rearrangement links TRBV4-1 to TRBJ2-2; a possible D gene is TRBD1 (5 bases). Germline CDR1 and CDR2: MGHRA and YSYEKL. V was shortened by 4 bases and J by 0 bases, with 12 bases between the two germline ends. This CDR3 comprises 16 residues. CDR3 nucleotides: TGCGCCAGCAGCCCGGTAGGGGTTTCGAACACCGGGGAGCTGTTTTTT. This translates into CASSPVGVSNTGELFF.

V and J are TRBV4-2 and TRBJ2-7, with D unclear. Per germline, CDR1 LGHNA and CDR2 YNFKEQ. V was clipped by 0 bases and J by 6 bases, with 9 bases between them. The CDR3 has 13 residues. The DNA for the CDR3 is TGTGCCAGCAGCCAAGATAACAAAGGCGAGCAGTACTTC. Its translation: CASSQDNKGEQYF.

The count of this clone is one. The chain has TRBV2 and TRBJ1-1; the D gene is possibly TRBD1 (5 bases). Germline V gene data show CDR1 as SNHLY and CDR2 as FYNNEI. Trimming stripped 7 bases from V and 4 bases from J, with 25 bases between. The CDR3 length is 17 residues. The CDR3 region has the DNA TGTGCCAGCACCAAAGAACCGGGACCCCGGGAGGGCACTGAAGCTTTCTTT. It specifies CASTKEPGPREGTEAFF.

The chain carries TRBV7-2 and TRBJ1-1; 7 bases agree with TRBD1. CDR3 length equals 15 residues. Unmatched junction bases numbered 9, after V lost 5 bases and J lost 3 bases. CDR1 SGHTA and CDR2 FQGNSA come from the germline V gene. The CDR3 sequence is CASSVDLGQDTEAFF. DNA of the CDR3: TGTGCCAGCAGCGTCGATCTCGGACAGGACACTGAAGCTTTCTTT.

Written as DNA, the CDR3 is TGTGCCAGCTCACCACGGGAGACAGAGAACACTGAAGCTTTCTTT. This gives the protein CASSPRETENTEAFF. J is TRBJ1-1 and V is TRBV18; possibly TRBD1 for D (5 bases). The CDR3 extends over 15 amino acids. The V end lost 1 base, the J end lost 1 base, and 10 bases lay between the germline ends. CDR1 and CDR2 from the germline V gene are KGHSH and LQKENI.

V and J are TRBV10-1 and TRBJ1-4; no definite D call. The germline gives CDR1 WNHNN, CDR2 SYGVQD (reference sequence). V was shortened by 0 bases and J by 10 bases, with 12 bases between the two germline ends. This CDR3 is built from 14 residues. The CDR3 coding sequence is TGCGCCAGCAGTGAGTCGGGCGGTGGAGGAAAACTGTTTTTT. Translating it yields CASSESGGGGKLFF.

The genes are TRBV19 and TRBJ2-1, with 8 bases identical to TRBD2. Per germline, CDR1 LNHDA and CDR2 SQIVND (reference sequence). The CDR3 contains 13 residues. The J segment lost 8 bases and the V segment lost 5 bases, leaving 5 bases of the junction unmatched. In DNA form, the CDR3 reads TGTGCCAGTAGTCCGGGACTAGATTATGAGCAGTTCTTC. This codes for CASSPGLDYEQFF.

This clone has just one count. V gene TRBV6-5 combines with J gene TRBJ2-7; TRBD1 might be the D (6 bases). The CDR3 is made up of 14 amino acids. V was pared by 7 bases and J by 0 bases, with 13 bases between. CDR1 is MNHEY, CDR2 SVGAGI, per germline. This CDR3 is CASMRQALSYEQYF. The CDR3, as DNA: TGTGCCAGCATGCGACAGGCCCTCTCCTACGAGCAGTACTTC.

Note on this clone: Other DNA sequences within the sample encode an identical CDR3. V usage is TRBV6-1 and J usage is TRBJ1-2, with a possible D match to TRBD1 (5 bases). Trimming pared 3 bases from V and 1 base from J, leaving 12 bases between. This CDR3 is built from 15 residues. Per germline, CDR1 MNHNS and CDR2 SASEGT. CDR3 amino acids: CASSEGRSINYGYTF. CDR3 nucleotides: TGTGCCAGCAGTGAGGGGCGGAGCATTAACTATGGCTACACCTTC.

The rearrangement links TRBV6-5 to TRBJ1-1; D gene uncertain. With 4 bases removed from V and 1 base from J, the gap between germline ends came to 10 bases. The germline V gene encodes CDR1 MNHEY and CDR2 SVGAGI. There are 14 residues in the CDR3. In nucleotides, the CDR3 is TGTGCCAGCAGTTTCGGCTTTCAGAACACTGAAGCTTTCTTT. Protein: CASSFGFQNTEAFF.

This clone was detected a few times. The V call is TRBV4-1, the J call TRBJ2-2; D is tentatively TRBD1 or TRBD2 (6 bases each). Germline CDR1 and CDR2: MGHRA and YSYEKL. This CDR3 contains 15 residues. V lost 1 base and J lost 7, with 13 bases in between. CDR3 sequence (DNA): TGCGCCAGCAGCCAAGCGGGGGCGTCGAGCGGGGAGCTGTTTTTT. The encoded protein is CASSQAGASSGELFF.

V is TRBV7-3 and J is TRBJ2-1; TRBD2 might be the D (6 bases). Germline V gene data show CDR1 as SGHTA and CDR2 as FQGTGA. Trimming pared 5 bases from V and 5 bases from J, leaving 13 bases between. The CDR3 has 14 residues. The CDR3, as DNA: TGTGCCAGCAGCGTAAACGGGGGAAACAATGAGCAGTTCTTC. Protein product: CASSVNGGNNEQFF.

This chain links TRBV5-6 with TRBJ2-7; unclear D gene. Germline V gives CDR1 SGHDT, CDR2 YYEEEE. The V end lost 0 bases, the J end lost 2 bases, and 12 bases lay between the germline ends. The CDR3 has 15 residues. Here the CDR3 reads CASSLVSQATYEQYF. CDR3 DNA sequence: TGTGCCAGCAGCTTGGTTAGTCAGGCCACCTACGAGCAGTACTTC.

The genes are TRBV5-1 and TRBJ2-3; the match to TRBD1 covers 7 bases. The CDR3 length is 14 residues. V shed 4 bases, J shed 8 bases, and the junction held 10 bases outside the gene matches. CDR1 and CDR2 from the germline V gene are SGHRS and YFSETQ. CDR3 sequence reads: CASSRTGQVGTQYF. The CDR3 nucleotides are TGCGCCAGCAGCAGGACAGGTCAAGTCGGTACGCAGTATTTT.

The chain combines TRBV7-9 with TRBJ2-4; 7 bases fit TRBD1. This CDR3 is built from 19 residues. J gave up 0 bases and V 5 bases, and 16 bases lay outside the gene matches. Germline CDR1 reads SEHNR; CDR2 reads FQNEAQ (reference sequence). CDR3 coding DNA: TGTGCCAGCAGCCCCTCCGGGACAGCCTCAACGTTAGCCAAAAACATTCAGTACTTC. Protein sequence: CASSPSGTASTLAKNIQYF.

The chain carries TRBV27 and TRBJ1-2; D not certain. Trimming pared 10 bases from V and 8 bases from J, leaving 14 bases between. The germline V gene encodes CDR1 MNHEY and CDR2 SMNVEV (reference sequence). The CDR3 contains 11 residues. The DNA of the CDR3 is TGTGCCACCGGATGGGGATTCGGCTACACCTTC. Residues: CATGWGFGYTF.

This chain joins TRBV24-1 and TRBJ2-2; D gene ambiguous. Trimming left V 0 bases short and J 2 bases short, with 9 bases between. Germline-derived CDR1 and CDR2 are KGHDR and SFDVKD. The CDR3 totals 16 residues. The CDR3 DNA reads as TGTGCCACCAGTGATTTGGGCAGGTTAAACACCGGGGAGCTGTTTTTT. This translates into CATSDLGRLNTGELFF.

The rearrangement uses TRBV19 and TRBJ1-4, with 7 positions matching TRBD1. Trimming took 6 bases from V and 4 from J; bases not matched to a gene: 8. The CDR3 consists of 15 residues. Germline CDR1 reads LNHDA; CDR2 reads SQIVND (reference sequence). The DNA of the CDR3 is TGTGCCAGTAGATTACCGGGACAGAGTAATGAAAAACTGTTTTTT. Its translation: CASRLPGQSNEKLFF.

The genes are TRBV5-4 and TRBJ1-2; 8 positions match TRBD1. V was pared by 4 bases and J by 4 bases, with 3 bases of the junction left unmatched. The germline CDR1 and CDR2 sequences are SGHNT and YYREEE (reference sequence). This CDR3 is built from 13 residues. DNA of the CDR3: TGTGCCAGCAGCGCCAGGGGGCCCTATGGCTACACCTTC. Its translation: CASSARGPYGYTF.

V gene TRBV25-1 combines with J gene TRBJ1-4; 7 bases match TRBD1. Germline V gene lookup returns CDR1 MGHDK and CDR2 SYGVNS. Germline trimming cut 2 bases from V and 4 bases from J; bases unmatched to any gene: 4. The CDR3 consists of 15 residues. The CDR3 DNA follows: TGTGCCAGCAGTGAACAGGGGGGGAGTAATGAAAAACTGTTTTTT. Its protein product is CASSEQGGSNEKLFF.

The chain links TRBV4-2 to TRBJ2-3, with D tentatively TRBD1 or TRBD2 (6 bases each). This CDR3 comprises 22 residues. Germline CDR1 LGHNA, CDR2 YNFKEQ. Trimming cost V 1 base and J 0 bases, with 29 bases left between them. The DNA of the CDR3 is TGTGCCAGCAGCCAAGCGCCCCTAGACTTTCCTGTGGGGGGCCCTAGCACAGATACGCAGTATTTT. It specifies CASSQAPLDFPVGGPSTDTQYF.

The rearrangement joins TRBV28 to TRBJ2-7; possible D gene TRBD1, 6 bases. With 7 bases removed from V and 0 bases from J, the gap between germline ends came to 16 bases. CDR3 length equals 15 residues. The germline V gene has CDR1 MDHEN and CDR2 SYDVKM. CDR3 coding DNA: TGTGCCAGCAAGACACAGGGTACGAGCTCCTACGAGCAGTACTTC. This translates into CASKTQGTSSYEQYF.

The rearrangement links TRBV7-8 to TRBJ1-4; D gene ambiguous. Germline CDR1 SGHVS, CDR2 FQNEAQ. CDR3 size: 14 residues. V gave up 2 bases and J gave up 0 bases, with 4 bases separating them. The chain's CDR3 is CASSLSTTNEKLFF. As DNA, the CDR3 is TGTGCCAGCAGCTTATCTACAACTAATGAAAAACTGTTTTTT.

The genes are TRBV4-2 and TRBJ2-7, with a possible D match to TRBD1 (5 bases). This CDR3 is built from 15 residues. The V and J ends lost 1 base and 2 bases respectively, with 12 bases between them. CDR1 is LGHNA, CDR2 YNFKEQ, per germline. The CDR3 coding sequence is TGTGCCAGCAGCCAAGGTGACGGCAGGGCCTACGAGCAGTACTTC. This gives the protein CASSQGDGRAYEQYF.

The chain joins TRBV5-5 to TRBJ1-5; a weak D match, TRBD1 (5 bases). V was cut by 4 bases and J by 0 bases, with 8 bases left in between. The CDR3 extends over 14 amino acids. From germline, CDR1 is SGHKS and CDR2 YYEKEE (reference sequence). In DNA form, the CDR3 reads TGTGCCAGCAGCCCGGGGGGTAGCAATCAGCCCCAGCATTTT. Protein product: CASSPGGSNQPQHF.

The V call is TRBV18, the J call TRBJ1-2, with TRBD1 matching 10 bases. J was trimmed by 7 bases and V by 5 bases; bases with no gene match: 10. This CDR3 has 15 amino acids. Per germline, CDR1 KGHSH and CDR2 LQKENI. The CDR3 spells CASSNDRGRIGGYTF. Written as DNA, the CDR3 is TGTGCCAGCTCAAATGACAGGGGGCGAATTGGTGGCTACACCTTC.